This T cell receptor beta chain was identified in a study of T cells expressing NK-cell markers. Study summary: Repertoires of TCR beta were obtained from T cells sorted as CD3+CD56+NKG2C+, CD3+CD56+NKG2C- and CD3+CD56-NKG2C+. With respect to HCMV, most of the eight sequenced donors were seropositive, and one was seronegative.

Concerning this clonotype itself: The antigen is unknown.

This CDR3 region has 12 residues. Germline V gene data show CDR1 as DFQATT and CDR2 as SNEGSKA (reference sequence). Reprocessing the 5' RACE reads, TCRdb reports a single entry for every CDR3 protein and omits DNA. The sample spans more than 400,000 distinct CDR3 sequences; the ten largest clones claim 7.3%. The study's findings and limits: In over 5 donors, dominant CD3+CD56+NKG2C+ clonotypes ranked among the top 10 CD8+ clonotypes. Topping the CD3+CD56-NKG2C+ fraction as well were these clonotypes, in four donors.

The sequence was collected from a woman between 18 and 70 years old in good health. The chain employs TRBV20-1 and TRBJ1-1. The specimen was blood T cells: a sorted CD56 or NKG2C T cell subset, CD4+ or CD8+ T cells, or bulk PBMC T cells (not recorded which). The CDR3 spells CSASGLNTEAFF.